Below, 5 T cell receptor beta chains from the same sample are listed, as sequenced in a study of T cell responses to AZD1222 COVID-19 vaccine. The method was immunoSEQ multiplex PCR; TCRdb's version includes in-frame clones alone and lacks a portion of them. The table records some 180,000 clones, 90% to 95% of them present only once. The input for sequencing was peripheral blood, taken 28 days after the second dose of the MenACWY control vaccine. The receptors shown here come from an adult who received the MenACWY meningococcal vaccine as a control.

This chain joins TRBV10-3 and TRBJ1-2, with TRBD1 as a possible D gene (5 bases). Germline V CDR1 and CDR2: ENHRY, SYGVKD. The CDR3 has 15 residues. Trimming removed 1 base from V and 4 bases from J, with 13 bases in between. This CDR3 is CAISEFQGTSYGYTF. In nucleotides, the CDR3 is TGTGCCATCAGTGAGTTTCAGGGAACTTCCTATGGCTACACCTTC.

V and J are TRBV3-1 (or the pseudogene TRBV3-2) and TRBJ1-2; 8 nucleotides match TRBD1. Trimming removed 3 bases from V and 6 bases from J; junction bases left unmatched: 9. The CDR3 runs to 15 residues. In germline, CDR1 is LGHDT, CDR2 YNNKEL (reference sequence). DNA for the CDR3: TGTGCCAGCAGCCATCACAGGGGGGAATTACATGGCTACACCTTC. It translates to CASSHHRGELHGYTF.

V is TRBV5-1 and J is TRBJ2-2; the match to TRBD2 covers 7 bases. J lost 3 bases, V lost 3 bases, and 11 bases had no gene match. Germline V lookup: CDR1 SGHRS, CDR2 YFSETQ. CDR3 length: 17 residues. The CDR3 nucleotides are TGCGCCAGCAGCTCTCCAAGGGGCGGGGGTGACACCGGGGAGCTGTTTTTT. As protein: CASSSPRGGGDTGELFF.

V is TRBV7-2 and J is TRBJ1-5, with D unresolved. From germline, CDR1 is SGHTA and CDR2 FQGNSA. The CDR3 contains 14 residues. The V end was cut by 2 bases, the J end by 4 bases, with 9 bases between. The CDR3 DNA sequence: TGTGCCAGCAGCTTACCCGAGCTAAATCAGCCCCAGCATTTT. It specifies CASSLPELNQPQHF.

This clone is a singleton in its sample. This sample also contains other DNA sequences that code for the same CDR3. The V and J genes are TRBV5-4 and TRBJ2-5; the match to TRBD2 covers 8 bases. Germline trimming cut 4 bases from V and 2 bases from J; bases unmatched to any gene: 4. The CDR3 totals 14 residues. Germline-derived CDR1 and CDR2 are SGHNT and YYREEE (reference sequence). The CDR3 nucleotides are TGTGCCAGCAGCCGGGGGGGGCCTCAAGAGACCCAGTACTTC. This translates into CASSRGGPQETQYF.